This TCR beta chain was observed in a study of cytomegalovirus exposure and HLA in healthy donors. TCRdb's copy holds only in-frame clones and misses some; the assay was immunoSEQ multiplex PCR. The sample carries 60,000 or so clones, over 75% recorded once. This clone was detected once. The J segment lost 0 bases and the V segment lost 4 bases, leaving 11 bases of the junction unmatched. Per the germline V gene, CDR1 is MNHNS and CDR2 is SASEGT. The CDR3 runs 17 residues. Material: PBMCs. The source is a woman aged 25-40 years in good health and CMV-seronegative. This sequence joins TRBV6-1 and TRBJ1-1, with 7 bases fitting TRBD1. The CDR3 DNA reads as TGTGCCAGCAGTGGGCTTAGAGGGGGCCCCATGAACACTGAAGCTTTCTTT. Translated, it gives CASSGLRGGPMNTEAFF.